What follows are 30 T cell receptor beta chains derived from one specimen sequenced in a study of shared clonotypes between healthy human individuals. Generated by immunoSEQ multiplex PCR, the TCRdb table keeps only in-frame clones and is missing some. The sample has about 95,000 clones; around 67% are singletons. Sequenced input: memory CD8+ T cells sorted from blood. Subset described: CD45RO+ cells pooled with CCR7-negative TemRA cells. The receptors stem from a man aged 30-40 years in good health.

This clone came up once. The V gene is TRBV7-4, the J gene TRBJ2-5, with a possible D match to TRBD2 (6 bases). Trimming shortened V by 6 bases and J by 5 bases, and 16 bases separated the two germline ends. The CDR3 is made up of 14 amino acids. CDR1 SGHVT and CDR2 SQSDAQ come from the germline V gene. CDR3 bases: TGTGCCAGCAGTCCAGCGACTAGTAAGGAGACCCAGTACTTC. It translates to CASSPATSKETQYF.

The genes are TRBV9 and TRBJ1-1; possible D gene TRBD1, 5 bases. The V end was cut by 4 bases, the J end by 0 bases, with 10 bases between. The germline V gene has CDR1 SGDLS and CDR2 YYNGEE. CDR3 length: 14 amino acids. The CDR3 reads CASSPGTVNTEAFF. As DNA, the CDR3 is TGTGCCAGCAGCCCCGGGACGGTGAACACTGAAGCTTTCTTT.

In nucleotides, the CDR3 is TGTGCCAGCAGCACAACGGGGGGGGGCTACGAGCAGTACTTC. Translated, it gives CASSTTGGGYEQYF. The chain carries TRBV11-2 and TRBJ2-7, with 8 bases matching TRBD2. This CDR3 is 14 amino acids long. CDR1 is SGHAT and CDR2 is FQNNGV in the germline V gene. V was clipped by 5 bases and J by 3 bases; unmatched bases: 6.

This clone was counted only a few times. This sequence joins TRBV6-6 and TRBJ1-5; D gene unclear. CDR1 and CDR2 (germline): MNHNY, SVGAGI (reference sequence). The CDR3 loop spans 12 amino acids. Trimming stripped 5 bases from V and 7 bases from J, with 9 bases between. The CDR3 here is CASSPAGQPQHF. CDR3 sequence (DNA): TGTGCCAGCAGTCCCGCTGGCCAGCCCCAGCATTTT.

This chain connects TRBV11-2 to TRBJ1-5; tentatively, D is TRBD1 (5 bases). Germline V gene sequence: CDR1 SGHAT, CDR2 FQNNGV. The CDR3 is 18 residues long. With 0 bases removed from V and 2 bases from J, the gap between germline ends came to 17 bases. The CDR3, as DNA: TGTGCCAGCAGCTTAGATATGACGGGGGGGGTAGGCAATCAGCCCCAGCATTTT. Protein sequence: CASSLDMTGGVGNQPQHF.

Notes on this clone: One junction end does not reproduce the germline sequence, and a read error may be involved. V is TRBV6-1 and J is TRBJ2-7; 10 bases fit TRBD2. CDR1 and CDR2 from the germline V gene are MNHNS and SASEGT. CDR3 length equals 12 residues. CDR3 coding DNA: TGTGCCAGCAGTGTTACTAGCGGGACCCTTGATTTC. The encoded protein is CASSVTSGTLDF.

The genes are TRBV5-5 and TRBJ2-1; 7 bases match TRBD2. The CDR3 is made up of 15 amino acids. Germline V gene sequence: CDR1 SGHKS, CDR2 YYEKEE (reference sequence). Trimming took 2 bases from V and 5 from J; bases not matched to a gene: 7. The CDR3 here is CASSLYLAGNNEQFF. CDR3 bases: TGTGCCAGCAGCTTATACTTAGCGGGTAACAATGAGCAGTTCTTC.

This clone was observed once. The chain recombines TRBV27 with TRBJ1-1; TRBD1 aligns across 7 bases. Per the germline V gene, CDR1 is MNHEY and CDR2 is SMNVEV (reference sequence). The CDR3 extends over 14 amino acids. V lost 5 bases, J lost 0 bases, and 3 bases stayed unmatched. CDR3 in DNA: TGTGCCAGCAGTAACGGGACAGTGAACACTGAAGCTTTCTTT. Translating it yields CASSNGTVNTEAFF.

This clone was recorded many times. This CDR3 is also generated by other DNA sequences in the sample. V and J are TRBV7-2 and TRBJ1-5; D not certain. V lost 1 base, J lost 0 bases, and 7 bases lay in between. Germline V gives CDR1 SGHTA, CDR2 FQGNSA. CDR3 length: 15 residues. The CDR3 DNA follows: TGTGCCAGCAGCTTAGAGGGTTATAGCAATCAGCCCCAGCATTTT. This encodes CASSLEGYSNQPQHF.

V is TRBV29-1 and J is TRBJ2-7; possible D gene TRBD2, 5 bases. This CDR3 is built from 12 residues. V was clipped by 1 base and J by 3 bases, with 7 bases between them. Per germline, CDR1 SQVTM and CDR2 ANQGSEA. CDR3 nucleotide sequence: TGCAGCGTTGAAGCCGGGGACTACGAGCAGTACTTC. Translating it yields CSVEAGDYEQYF.

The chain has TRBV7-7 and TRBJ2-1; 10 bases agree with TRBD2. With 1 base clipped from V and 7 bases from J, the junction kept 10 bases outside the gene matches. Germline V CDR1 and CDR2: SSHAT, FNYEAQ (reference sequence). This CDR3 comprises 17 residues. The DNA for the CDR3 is TGTGCCAGCAGCTTAGAACTGGGTAGCGGGAGGCGTAATGAGCAGTTCTTC. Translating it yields CASSLELGSGRRNEQFF.

The CDR3 DNA reads as TGTGCCAGCAGCCCTCTGACTAGGGGTAATGAGCAGTTCTTC. Its protein is CASSPLTRGNEQFF. The chain links TRBV7-8 to TRBJ2-1, with D tentatively TRBD2 (6 bases). Germline CDR1 and CDR2: SGHVS and FQNEAQ. V lost 5 bases and J lost 7, with 15 bases in between. This CDR3 has 14 amino acids.

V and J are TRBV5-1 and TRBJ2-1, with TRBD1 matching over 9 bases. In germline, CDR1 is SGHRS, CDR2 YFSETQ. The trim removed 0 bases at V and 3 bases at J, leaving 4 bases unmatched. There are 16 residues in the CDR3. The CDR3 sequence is CASSLAPTGGYNEQFF. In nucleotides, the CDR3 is TGCGCCAGCAGCTTGGCTCCGACAGGGGGCTACAATGAGCAGTTCTTC.

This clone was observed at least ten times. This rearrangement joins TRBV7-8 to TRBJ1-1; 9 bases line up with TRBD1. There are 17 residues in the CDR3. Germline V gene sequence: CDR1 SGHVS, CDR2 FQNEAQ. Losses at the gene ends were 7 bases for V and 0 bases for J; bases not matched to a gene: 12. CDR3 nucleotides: TGTGCCAGCACTCTAGCCGGACAGGGGTTTGTGAACACTGAAGCTTTCTTT. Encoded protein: CASTLAGQGFVNTEAFF.

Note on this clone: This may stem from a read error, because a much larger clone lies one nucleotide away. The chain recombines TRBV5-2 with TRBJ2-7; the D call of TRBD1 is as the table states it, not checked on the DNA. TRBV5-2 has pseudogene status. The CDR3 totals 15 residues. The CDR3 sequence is CASSISGTGTHEQYF. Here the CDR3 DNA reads TGTGCCAGCAGCATATCCGGGACAGGGACCCACGAGCAGTACTTC.

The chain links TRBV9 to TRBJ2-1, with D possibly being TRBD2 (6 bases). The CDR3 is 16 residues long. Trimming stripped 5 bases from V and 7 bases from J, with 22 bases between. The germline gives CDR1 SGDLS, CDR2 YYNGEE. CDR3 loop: CASSPSASLSGNEQFF. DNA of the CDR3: TGTGCCAGCAGTCCTAGCGCTAGCCTTAGCGGAAATGAGCAGTTCTTC.

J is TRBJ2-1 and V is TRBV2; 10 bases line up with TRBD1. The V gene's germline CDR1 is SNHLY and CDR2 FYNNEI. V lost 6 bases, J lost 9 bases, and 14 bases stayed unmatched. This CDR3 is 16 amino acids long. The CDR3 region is CASRESRDRGSSEQFF. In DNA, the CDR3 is TGTGCCAGCAGGGAGAGCCGGGACAGGGGTTCAAGTGAGCAGTTCTTC.

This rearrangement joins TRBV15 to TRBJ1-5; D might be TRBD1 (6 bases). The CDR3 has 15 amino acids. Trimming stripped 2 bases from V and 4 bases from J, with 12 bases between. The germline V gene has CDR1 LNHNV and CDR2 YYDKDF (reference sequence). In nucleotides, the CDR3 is TGTGCCACCAGCAGACTCAGGGGTTGGAATCAGCCCCAGCATTTT. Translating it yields CATSRLRGWNQPQHF.

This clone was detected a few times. The CDR3 protein is CAISESVQVGNQPQHF. The CDR3 DNA follows: TGTGCCATCAGTGAGTCGGTGCAGGTAGGCAATCAGCCCCAGCATTTT. The genes are TRBV10-3 and TRBJ1-5; no clear D. V dropped 0 bases and J dropped 2 bases, with 11 bases sitting between them. This CDR3 spans 16 amino acids. Germline V gene sequence: CDR1 ENHRY, CDR2 SYGVKD.

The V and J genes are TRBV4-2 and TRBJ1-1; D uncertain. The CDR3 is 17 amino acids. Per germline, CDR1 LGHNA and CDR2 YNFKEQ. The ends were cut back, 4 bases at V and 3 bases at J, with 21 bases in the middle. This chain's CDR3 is CASSPLTGRFGDTEAFF. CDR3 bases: TGTGCCAGCAGCCCCCTCACCGGACGCTTCGGGGACACTGAAGCTTTCTTT.

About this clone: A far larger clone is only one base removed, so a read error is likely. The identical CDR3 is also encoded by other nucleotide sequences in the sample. CDR3 bases: TGTGCCAGCAGTAGTATCACAGGAAGCGAGCAGTACTTC. The encoded protein is CASSSITGSEQYF. The chain recombines TRBV6-5 with TRBJ2-7; a weak D match, TRBD1 (5 bases). Germline loops: CDR1 MNHEY, CDR2 SVGAGI. This CDR3 comprises 13 residues. Between the trimmed V and J ends, which lost 5 bases and 6 bases, there was a span of 14 bases.

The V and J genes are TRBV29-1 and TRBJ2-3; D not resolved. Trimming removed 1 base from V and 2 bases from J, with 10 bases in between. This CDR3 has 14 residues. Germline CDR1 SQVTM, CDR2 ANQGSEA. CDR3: CSVEGYKNTDTQYF. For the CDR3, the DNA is TGCAGCGTTGAAGGGTACAAAAACACAGATACGCAGTATTTT.

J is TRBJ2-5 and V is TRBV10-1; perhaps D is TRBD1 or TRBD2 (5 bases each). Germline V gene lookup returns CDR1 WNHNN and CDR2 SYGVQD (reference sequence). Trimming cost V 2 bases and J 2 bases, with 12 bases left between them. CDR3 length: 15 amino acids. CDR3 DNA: TGCGCCAGCAGTGAGGGGATCGGGGCTCAAGAGACCCAGTACTTC. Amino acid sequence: CASSEGIGAQETQYF.

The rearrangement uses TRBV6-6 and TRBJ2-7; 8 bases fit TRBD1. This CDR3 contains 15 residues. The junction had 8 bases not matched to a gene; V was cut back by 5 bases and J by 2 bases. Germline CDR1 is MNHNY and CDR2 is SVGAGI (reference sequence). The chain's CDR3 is CASSPPGQAAYEQYF. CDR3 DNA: TGTGCCAGCAGTCCCCCGGGACAGGCAGCCTACGAGCAGTACTTC.

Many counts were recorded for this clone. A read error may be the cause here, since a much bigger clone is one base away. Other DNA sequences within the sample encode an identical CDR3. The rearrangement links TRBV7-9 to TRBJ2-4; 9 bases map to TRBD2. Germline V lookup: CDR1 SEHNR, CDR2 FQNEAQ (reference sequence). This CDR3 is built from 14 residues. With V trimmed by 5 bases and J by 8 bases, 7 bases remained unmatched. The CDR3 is CASSPGRGGDIQYF. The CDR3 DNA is TGTGCCAGCAGCCCGGGGCGGGGGGGGGACATTCAGTACTTC.

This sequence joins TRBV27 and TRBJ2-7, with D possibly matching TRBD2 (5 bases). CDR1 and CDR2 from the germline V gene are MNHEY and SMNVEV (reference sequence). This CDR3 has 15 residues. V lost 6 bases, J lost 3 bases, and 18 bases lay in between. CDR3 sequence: CASSSWISADYEQYF. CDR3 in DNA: TGTGCCAGCAGCTCCTGGATCTCAGCGGACTACGAGCAGTACTTC.

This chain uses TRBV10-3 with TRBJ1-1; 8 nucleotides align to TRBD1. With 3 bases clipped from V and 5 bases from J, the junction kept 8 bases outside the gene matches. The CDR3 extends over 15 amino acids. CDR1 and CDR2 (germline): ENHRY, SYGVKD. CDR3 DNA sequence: TGTGCCATCAGTGATACGACAGGGGTAGGGACTGAAGCTTTCTTT. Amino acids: CAISDTTGVGTEAFF.

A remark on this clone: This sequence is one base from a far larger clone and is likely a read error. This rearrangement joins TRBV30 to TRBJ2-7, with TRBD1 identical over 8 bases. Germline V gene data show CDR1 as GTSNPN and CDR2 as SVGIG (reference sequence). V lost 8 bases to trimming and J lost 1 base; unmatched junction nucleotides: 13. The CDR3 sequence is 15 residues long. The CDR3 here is CARTPRTGISYEQYF. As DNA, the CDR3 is TGTGCCCGGACCCCAAGGACAGGGATTTCCTACGAGCAGTACTTC. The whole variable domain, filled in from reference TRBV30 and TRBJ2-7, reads SQTIHQWPATLVQPVGSPLSLECTVEGTSNPNLYWYRQAAGRGLQLLFYSVGIGQISSEVPQNLSASRPQDRQFILSSKKLLLSDSGFYLCARTPRTGISYEQYFGPGTRLTVT.

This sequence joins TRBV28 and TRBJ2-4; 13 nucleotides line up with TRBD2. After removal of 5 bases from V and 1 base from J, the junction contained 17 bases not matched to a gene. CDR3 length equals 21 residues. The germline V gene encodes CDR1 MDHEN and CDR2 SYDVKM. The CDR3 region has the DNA TGTGCCAGCAGTCCGATTGGACTAGCGGGAGTTTTGAAAATGGCCAAAAACATTCAGTACTTC. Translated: CASSPIGLAGVLKMAKNIQYF.

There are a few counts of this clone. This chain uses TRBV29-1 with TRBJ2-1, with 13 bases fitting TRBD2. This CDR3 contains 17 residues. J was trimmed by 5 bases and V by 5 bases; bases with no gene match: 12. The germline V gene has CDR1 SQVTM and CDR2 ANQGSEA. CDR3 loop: CSVNGLAGVLNNNEQFF. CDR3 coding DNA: TGCAGCGTTAACGGACTAGCGGGAGTTCTCAACAACAATGAGCAGTTCTTC.